The clone carrying this T cell receptor beta chain was seen a few times. The antigen is unknown. This sample stems from a study of Graves' ophthalmopathy and Graves' hyperthyroidism. Study context: Blood was drawn at initial diagnosis, before any treatment. Points from the study as a whole: In blood appeared most of the expanded thyroid clonotypes whose frequency exceeded 0.001.

RNA transcripts were the template, and TCR beta CDR3 regions were amplified from them. The library came from an HTBI-primed first-round RT-PCR and a second-round multiplex PCR. Each CDR3 protein gets one entry after TCRdb re-called the multiplex PCR reads with MiXCR. This table holds nearly 400,000 distinct CDR3 sequences, 15% to 20% found once. Each donor who had ophthalmopathy showed moderate-to-severe activity, a CAS of ≥3, a NOSPECS of ≥4, and a duration under 3 months. This clonotype was sampled from a woman younger than 35 with Graves' ophthalmopathy. Source material: peripheral blood.

The CDR3 region is CASSFLAGGLAKNIQYF. The CDR3 region has the DNA TGTGCCAGCAGCTTCTTAGCGGGAGGGCTAGCCAAAAACATTCAGTACTTC. The gene calls are TRBV11-2 and TRBJ2-4; 11 positions agree with TRBD2. Trimming took 3 bases from V and 0 from J; bases not matched to a gene: 4. There are 17 residues in the CDR3. Germline loops: CDR1 SGHAT, CDR2 FQNNGV.